The TCR beta chain under discussion was sequenced for a study of Graves' ophthalmopathy and Graves' hyperthyroidism. This clonotype was observed many times. This CDR3 comprises 17 residues. Germline V gives CDR1 LNHDA, CDR2 SQIVND (reference sequence). The V and J ends lost 7 bases and 0 bases respectively, with 16 bases between them. Ophthalmopathic donors had moderate-to-severe activity, CAS ≥3 and NOSPECS ≥4, with disease that had lasted under 3 months. Certain patients were not enrolled. These were patients with other autoimmune diseases, uncontrolled infections, pregnancy or lactation. Using RNA transcripts, the TCR beta CDR3 regions were amplified. RT-PCR with HTBI primers came first, then second-round multiplex PCR. TCRdb re-analysed the multiplex PCR reads in MiXCR, keeping a single row per CDR3 protein. The sample includes almost 400,000 distinct CDR3 sequences, approximately 20% seen only once; the top ten take 1.6%.

The TCR was taken from a woman aged 18-30 years with Graves' ophthalmopathy. Sequenced sample: peripheral blood. The chain uses TRBV19 and TRBJ1-6; the D gene is possibly TRBD1 (5 bases). This chain's CDR3 is CASIGMGVSSYNSPLHF. The CDR3, as DNA: TGTGCCAGTATCGGGATGGGGGTCAGCTCCTATAATTCACCCCTCCACTTT.